Sequencing of this T cell receptor (beta chain) was carried out in a study of cytomegalovirus exposure and HLA in healthy donors. Whole-study context: An early data release held approximately 80 million unique TCRs from HLA-typed donors.

About this clone: Its cognate antigen is unknown.

PCR employed 60 Vbeta and 13 Jbeta primers. Assay: immunoSEQ multiplex PCR; the TCRdb copy retains only in-frame clones and omits some. The sample consists of over 100,000 clones, roughly 63% of them appearing once. Study findings and constraints: Using the classifier, cytomegalovirus status was reportedly diagnosed with high specificity and sensitivity. When analyzed later, the rates of TCR association showed variation by HLA locus, with DRB1 the most and HLA-C the fewest. TCR beta sequences numbering 16,951 were associated with HLA alleles at 0.05 false discovery rate in a later analysis.

This receptor was taken from a woman in her sixties or seventies in good health and CMV-seropositive. Sequencing was carried out using PBMCs.

CDR3 sequence reads: CAWSVQGRGYGYTF. The CDR3, as DNA: TGTGCCTGGAGTGTACAAGGAAGGGGGTATGGCTACACCTTC. The chain is built from TRBV30 and TRBJ1-2; D perhaps matches TRBD1 (6 bases). V was cut by 0 bases and J by 5 bases, with 13 bases left in between. This CDR3 has 14 amino acids. CDR1 GTSNPN and CDR2 SVGIG come from the germline V gene (reference sequence).